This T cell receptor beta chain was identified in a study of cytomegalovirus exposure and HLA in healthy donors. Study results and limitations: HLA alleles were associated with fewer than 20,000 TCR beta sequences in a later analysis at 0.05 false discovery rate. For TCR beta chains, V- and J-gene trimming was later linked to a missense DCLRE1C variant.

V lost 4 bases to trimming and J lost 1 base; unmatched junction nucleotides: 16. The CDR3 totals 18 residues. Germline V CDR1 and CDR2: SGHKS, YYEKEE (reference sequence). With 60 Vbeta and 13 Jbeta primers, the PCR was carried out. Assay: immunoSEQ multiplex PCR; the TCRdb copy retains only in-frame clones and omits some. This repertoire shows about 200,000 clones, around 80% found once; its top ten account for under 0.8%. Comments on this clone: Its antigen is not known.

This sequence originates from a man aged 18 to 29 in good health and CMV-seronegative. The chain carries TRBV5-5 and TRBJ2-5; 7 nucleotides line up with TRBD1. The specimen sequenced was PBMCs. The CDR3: CASSPQFSTGTIQETQYF. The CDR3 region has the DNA TGTGCCAGCAGCCCCCAATTCTCGACAGGGACCATCCAAGAGACCCAGTACTTC.